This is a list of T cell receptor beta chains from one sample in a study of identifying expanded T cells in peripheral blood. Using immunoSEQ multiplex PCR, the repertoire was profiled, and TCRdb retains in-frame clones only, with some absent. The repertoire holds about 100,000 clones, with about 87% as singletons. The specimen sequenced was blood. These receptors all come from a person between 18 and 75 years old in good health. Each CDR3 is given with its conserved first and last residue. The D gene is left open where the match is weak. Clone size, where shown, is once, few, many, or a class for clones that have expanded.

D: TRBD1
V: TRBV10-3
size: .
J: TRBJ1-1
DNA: TGTGCCATCAGGACAGACAGGGGCTGGAACACTGAAGCTTTCTTT
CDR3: CAIRTDRGWNTEAFF

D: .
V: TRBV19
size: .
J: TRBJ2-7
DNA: TGTGCCAGCGGGGTGGGACCTATCCCCTACGAGCAGTACTTC
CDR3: CASGVGPIPYEQYF

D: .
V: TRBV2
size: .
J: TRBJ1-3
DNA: TGTGCCAGCAGTGAATGGGGGGTGAGGGGAAACACCATATATTTT
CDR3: CASSEWGVRGNTIYF

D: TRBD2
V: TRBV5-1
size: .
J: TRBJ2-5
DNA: TGCGCCAGCAGCTCGGGGTCTAAGCGGGGGACTCCCAAAGAGACCCAGTACTTC
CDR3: CASSSGSKRGTPKETQYF

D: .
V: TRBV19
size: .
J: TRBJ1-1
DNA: TGTGCCAGTGGCAACCGGGCGGAGGAGAACACTGAAGCTTTCTTT
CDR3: CASGNRAEENTEAFF

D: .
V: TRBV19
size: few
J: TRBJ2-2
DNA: TGTGCCAGTAGTACGTGGGATCGAGGGACCGGGGAGCTGTTTTTT
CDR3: CASSTWDRGTGELFF

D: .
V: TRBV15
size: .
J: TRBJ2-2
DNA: TGTGCCACCAGCAGAGATCTTGGAGGCACCGGGGAGCTGTTTTTT
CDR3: CATSRDLGGTGELFF

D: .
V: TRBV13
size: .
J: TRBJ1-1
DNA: TGTGCCAGCAGCACCCCAGGGGCCTACACTGAAGCTTTCTTT
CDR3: CASSTPGAYTEAFF

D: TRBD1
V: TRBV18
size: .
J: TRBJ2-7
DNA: TGTGCCAGCTCACGCGACAGGGGGCCCTCCTACGAGCAGTACTTC
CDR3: CASSRDRGPSYEQYF

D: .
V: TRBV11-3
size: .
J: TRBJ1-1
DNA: TGTGCCAGCAGTCCTCGTGGGAACACTGAAGCTTTCTTT
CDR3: CASSPRGNTEAFF

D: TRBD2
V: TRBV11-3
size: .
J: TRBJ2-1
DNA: TGTGCCAGCAGCTCGCGGGGGGCAAGCTCCTACAATGAGCAGTTCTTC
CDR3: CASSSRGASSYNEQFF

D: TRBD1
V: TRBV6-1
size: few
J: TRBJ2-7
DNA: TGTGCCAGCAGTGCAAATCCGGGACAGGGTATTTCCTACGAGCAGTACTTC
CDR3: CASSANPGQGISYEQYF

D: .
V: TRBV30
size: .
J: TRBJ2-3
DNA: TGTGCCTGGGGGGGAGATACGCAGTATTTT
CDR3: CAWGGDTQYF

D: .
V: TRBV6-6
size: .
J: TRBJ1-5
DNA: TGTGCCAGCAGTTACCGGCAGCCGGGTGGCAATCAGCCCCAGCATTTT
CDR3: CASSYRQPGGNQPQHF

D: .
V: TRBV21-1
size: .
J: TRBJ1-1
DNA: TGTGCCAGCAGCAAGGCTGGAACCGCGCCCCTCACTGAAGCTTTCTTT
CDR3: CASSKAGTAPLTEAFF

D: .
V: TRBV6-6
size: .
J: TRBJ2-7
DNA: TGTGCCACCAGGGTGGGCAGGGCCTACGAGCAGTACTTC
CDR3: CATRVGRAYEQYF

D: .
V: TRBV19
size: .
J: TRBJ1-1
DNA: TGTGCCAGTAGGGGGGGGCCGGGTGAAGCTTTCTTT
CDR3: CASRGGPGEAFF

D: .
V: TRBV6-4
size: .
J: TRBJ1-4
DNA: TGTGCCAGCAGTGATCGGGTAGTTAATGAAAAACTGTTTTTT
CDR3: CASSDRVVNEKLFF

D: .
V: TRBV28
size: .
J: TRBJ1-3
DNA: TGTGCCAGCACGAGCCAGGGTTTAGGGAGAAACACCATATATTTT
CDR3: CASTSQGLGRNTIYF

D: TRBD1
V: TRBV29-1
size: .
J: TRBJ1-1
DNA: TGCAGCGTCGACCCCGGGGGAGGGGGCATCACTGAAGCTTTCTTT
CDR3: CSVDPGGGGITEAFF

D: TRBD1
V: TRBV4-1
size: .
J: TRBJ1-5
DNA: TGCGCCAGCAGCCCAGGACAGGGCTTTCAGCCCCAGCATTTT
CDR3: CASSPGQGFQPQHF

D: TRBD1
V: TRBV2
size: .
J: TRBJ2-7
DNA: TGTGCCAGCAGTGAGGACAGGGGGGGATCCTACGAGCAGTACTTC
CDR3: CASSEDRGGSYEQYF

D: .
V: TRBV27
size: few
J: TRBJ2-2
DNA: TGTGCCAGCAGTTTAGGGTCCGGGAACACCGGGGAGCTGTTTTTT
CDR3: CASSLGSGNTGELFF

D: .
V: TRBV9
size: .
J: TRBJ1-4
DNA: TGTGCCAGCAGCGTAGGAGGGGCTCGCGAAAAACTGTTTTTT
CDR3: CASSVGGAREKLFF

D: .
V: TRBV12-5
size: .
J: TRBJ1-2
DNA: TGTGCTAGTGGTTTGGACAGGGTTTGGGGCTACACCTTC
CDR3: CASGLDRVWGYTF

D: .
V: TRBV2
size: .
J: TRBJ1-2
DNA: TGTGCCAGCGGCTATCGGGCGTACTCCTATGGCTACACCTTC
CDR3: CASGYRAYSYGYTF

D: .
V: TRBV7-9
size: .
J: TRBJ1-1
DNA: TGTGCCAGCAGCTTACCGGGGACCCCGAACACTGAAGCTTTCTTT
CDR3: CASSLPGTPNTEAFF

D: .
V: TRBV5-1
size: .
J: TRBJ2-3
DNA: TGCGCCAGCAGTCTCCTGGGGAGCACAGATACGCAGTATTTT
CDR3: CASSLLGSTDTQYF

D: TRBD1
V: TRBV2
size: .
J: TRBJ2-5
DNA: TGTGCCAGCGCAGGGGGCGGATGGGAGACCCAGTACTTC
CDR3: CASAGGGWETQYF

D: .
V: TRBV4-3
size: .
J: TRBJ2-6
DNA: TGCGCCAGCGGCGAGACAGCAGCAGCCTCTGGGGCCAACGTCCTGACTTTC
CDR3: CASGETAAASGANVLTF

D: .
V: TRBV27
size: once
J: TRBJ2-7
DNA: TGTGCCAGCAGTTTCTTTGGGGCCTACGAGCAGTACTTC
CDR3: CASSFFGAYEQYF

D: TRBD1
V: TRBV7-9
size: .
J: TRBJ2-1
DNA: TGTGCCAGCAGCCTACCGGGACAGGGCTACAATGAGCAGTTCTTC
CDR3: CASSLPGQGYNEQFF

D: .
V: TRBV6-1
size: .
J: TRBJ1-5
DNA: TGTGCCAGCAGTGAATCCCAGAGATATGGGCCCCAGCATTTT
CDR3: CASSESQRYGPQHF

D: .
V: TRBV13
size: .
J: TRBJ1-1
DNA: TGTGCCAGCAGCTCCCTAATAGGAGCGGAAGCTTTCTTT
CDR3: CASSSLIGAEAFF

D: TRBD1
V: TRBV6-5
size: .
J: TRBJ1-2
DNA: TGTGCCAGTGGGACAGGGCCAAACTATGGCTACACCTTC
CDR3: CASGTGPNYGYTF

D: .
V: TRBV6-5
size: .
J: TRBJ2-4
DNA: TGTGCCAGCAGTTACGACGCCCAAATTCAGTACTTC
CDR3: CASSYDAQIQYF

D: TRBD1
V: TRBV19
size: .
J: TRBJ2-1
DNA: TGTGCCAGTAGTATAGAACGGACAGGTTGGGATGAGCAGTTCTTC
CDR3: CASSIERTGWDEQFF

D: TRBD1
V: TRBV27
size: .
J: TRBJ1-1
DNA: TGTGCCAGCAGCAGGGGGACTGAAGCTTTCTTT
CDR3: CASSRGTEAFF

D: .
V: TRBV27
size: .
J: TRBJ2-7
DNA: TGTGCCAGCAGTTTACTCACGGACGAGCAGTACTTC
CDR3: CASSLLTDEQYF

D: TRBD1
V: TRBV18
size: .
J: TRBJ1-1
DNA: TGTGCCAGCTCACCATCGCTCCAGGGGGCTGAAGCTTTCTTT
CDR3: CASSPSLQGAEAFF

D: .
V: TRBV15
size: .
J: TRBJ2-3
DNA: TGTGCCACCAGCAGAAGCCCGACTAGCACAGATACGCAGTATTTT
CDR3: CATSRSPTSTDTQYF

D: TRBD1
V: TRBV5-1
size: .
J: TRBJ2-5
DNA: TGCGCCAGCAGCTGGGGGACAGGGGTTGTGGAGACCCAGTACTTC
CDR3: CASSWGTGVVETQYF

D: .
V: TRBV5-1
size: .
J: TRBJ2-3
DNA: TGCGCCAGCAGCACGAACAGCCTAGGTGGGGATACGCAGTATTTT
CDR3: CASSTNSLGGDTQYF

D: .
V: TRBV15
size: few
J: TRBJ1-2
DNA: TGTGCCACCAGCAGTGGAAAGGGGAGTTCGGTCTATGGCTACACCTTC
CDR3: CATSSGKGSSVYGYTF

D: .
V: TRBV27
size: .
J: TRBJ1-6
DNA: TGTGCCAGCAGCCAAGTACAGGGCTCAAATTCACCCCTCCACTTT
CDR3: CASSQVQGSNSPLHF

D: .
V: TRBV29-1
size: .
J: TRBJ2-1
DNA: TGCAGCGTTCGGCGGACTGGTAGTTACAATGAGCAGTTCTTC
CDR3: CSVRRTGSYNEQFF

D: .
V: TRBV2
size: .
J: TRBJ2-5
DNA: TGTGCCAGCACCCAAGAGACCCAGTACTTC
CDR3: CASTQETQYF

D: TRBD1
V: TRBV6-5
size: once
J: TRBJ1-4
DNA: TGTGCCAGCAGATCCCCAGGGGGCGGGAATGAAAAACTGTTTTTT
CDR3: CASRSPGGGNEKLFF

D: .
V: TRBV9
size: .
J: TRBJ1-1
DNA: TGTGCCAGCAGCGTCAGGGGCACGGCCACTGAAGCTTTCTTT
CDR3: CASSVRGTATEAFF

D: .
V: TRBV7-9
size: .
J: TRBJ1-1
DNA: TGTGCCAGCAGCCTACAGGGCTACACTGAAGCTTTCTTT
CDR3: CASSLQGYTEAFF

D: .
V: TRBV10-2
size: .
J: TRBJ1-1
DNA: TGCGCCAGCAGGGGGCTGTTCACTGAAGCTTTCTTT
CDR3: CASRGLFTEAFF

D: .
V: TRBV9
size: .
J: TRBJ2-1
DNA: TGTGCCAGCAGCGTAACGGAACCTGGGGAGCAGTTCTTC
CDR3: CASSVTEPGEQFF

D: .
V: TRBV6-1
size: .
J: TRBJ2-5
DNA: TGTGCCAGCACCCGGACAGCCCAAGAGACCCAGTACTTC
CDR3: CASTRTAQETQYF

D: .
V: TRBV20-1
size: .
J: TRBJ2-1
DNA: TGCAGTGCTAGAGGTTACAATGAGCAGTTCTTC
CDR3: CSARGYNEQFF

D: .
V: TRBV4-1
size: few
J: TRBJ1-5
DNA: TGCGCCAGCAGCCAAGAGTTACAGGGAAGGCAGCCCCAGCATTTT
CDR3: CASSQELQGRQPQHF

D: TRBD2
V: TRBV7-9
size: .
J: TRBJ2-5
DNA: TGTGCCAGCAGCCTCCTTAGCGGGAGGCCCCCAGAGACCCAGTACTTC
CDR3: CASSLLSGRPPETQYF

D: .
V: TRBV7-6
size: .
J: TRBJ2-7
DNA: TGTGCCAGCAGCTCGCAACAGGGCCCCTACGAGCAGTACTTC
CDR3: CASSSQQGPYEQYF

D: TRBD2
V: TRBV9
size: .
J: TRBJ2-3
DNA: TGTGCCAGCAGCCCCGGAGGGGAACTAGCGGGACAGTTAGATACGCAGTATTTT
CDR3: CASSPGGELAGQLDTQYF

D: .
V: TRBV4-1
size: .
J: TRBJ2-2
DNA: TGCGCCAGCAGCCCTCTGACTGACCGAAACACCGGGGAGCTGTTTTTT
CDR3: CASSPLTDRNTGELFF

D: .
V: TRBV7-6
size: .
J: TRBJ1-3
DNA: TGTGCCAGCAGTGTCCCCCGTCGGGGCGGAAACACCATATATTTT
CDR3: CASSVPRRGGNTIYF